This is a list of T cell receptor beta chains from one sample in a study of T cell repertoires in cytomegalovirus infection. No antigen has been assigned to these receptors. TCRdb passed the reads through MiXCR, listing each CDR3 protein once. The sample records about 570,000 distinct CDR3 sequences, around two fifths being singletons. Here the sequenced sample was cultured PBMCs, taken from culture after CMV antigen stimulation. These receptors all come from a human donor in good health (CMV status not recorded). Some clones in this sample may be carry-over from other donors' samples. Each CDR3 is given without its conserved first and last residue. Fields, in order: J gene, D gene, V gene, CDR3 protein. D genes are given only for firm matches.

>TRBJ2-5|NA|TRBV10-3
AISREGAFTLTQETQY
>TRBJ1-4|NA|TRBV11-2
ASSTRLVNEKLF
>TRBJ1-3|TRBD1|TRBV4-2
ASSTPPGQGRSGNTIY
>TRBJ2-1|TRBD1|TRBV20-1
SAQTTTGGGGGDEQF
>TRBJ2-6|NA|TRBV7-6
ASSQLGAGANVLT
>TRBJ2-7|NA|TRBV19
ASTEAGRSYEQY
>TRBJ1-1|NA|TRBV6-2/TRBV6-3
ASSFGRKAF
>TRBJ2-5|TRBD1|TRBV29-1
SVSRDRGETQY
>TRBJ2-7|NA|TRBV25-1
ASSVSGEQY
>TRBJ2-1|NA|TRBV11-3
ASSIGGDISYNEQF
>TRBJ2-7|NA|TRBV7-2
ASSPNQGGEQY
>TRBJ1-4|NA|TRBV7-8
ASSLGRSSNEKLF
>TRBJ1-3|NA|TRBV7-2
ASSLYAGNRVNTIY
>TRBJ1-2|TRBD1|TRBV11-2
ASSSLGTGGHGYT
>TRBJ2-1|TRBD2|TRBV7-7
ASSSGTTNEQF
>TRBJ1-4|NA|TRBV27
ASSLSWRGEKLF
>TRBJ2-2|NA|TRBV5-1
ASSLRAAPNTGELF
>TRBJ1-1|NA|TRBV4-1
ASSQAVRTEAF
>TRBJ2-6|TRBD1|TRBV7-8
ASSVDRGLSGANVLT
>TRBJ2-5|NA|TRBV5-1
ASSLVVGALRETQY